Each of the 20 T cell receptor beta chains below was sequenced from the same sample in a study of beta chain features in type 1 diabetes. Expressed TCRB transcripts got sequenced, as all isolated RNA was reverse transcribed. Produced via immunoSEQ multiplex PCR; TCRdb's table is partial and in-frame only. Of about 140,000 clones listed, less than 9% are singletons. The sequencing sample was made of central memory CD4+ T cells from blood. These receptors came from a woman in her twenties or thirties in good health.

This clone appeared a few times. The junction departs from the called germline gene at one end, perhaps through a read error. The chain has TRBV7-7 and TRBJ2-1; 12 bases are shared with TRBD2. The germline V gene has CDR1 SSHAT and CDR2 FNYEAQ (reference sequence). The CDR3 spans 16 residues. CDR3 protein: CASSLLTSGSVNEQFF. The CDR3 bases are TGTGCTAGCAGCTTACTGACTAGCGGGAGCGTCAATGAGCAGTTCTTC.

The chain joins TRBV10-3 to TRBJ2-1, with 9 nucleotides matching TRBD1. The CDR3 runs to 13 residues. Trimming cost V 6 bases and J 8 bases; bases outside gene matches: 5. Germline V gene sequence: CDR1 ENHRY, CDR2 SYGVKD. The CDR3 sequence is CAISDRGRDEQFF. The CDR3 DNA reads TGTGCCATCAGCGACAGGGGGAGGGATGAGCAGTTCTTC.

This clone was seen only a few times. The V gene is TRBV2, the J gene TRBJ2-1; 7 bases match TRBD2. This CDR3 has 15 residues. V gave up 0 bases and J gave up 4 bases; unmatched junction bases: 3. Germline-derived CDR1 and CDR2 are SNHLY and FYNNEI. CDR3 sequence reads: CASSEAAGRYNEQFF. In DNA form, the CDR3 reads TGTGCCAGCAGTGAAGCGGCCGGGAGGTACAATGAGCAGTTCTTC.

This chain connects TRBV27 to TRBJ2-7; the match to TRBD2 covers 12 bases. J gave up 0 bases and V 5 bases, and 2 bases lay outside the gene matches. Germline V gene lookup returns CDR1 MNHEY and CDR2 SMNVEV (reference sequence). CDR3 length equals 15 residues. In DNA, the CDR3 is TGTGCCAGCAGTGCGACTAGCGGGAGCTCCTACGAGCAGTACTTC. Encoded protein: CASSATSGSSYEQYF.

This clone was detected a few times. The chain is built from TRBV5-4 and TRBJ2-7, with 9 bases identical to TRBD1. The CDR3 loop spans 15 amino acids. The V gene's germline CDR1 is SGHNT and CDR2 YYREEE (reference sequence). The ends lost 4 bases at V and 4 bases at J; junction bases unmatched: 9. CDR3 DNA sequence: TGTGCCAGCAGCCCCACTGGGACAGGGACTTACGAGCAGTACTTC. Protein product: CASSPTGTGTYEQYF. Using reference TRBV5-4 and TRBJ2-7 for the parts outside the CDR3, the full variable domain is ETGVTQSPTHLIKTRGQQVTLRCSSQSGHNTVSWYQQALGQGPQFIFQYYREEENGRGNFPPRFSGLQFPNYSSELNVNALELDDSALYLCASSPTGTGTYEQYFGPGTRLTVT.

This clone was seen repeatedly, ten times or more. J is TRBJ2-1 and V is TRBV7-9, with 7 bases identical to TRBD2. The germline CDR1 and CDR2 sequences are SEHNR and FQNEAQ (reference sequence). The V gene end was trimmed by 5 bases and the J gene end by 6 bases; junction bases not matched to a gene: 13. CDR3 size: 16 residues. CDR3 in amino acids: CASSPRLAGEANEQFF. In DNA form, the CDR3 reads TGTGCCAGCAGCCCCCGATTGGCGGGAGAGGCCAATGAGCAGTTCTTC.

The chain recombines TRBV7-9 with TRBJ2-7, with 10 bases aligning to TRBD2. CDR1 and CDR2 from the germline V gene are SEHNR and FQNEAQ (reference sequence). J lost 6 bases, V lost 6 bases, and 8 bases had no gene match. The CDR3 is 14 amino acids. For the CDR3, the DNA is TGTGCCAGCAGAGCTAGCGGGAGTCCTTCCGAGCAGTACTTC. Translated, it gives CASRASGSPSEQYF.

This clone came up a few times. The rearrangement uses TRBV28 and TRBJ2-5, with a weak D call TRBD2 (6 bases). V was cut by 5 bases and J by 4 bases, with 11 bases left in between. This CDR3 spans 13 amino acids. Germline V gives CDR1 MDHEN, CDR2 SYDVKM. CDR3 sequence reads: CASSGGGLETQYF. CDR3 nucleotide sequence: TGTGCCAGCAGTGGTGGAGGGCTAGAGACCCAGTACTTC.

Here the CDR3 reads CASSQRLSGSADTQYF. The CDR3 DNA reads TGTGCCAGCAGCCAACGTCTTAGCGGGAGCGCAGATACGCAGTATTTT. The gene calls are TRBV4-2 and TRBJ2-3, with 9 bases aligning to TRBD2. CDR3 length: 16 residues. Germline V gives CDR1 LGHNA, CDR2 YNFKEQ. J gave up 4 bases and V 2 bases, and 7 bases lay outside the gene matches.

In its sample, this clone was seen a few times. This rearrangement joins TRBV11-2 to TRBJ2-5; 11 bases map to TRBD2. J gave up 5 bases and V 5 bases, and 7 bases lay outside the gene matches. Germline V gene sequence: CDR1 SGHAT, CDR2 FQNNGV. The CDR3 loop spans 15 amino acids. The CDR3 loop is CASSALAGARETQYF. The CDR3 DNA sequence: TGTGCCAGCAGCGCACTAGCGGGAGCCCGGGAGACCCAGTACTTC.

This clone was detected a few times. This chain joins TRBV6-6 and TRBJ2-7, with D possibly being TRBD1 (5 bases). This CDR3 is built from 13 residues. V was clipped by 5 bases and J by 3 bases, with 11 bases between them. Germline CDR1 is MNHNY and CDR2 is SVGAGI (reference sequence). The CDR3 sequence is CASSADRFYEQYF. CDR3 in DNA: TGTGCCAGCAGTGCTGACAGATTCTACGAGCAGTACTTC.

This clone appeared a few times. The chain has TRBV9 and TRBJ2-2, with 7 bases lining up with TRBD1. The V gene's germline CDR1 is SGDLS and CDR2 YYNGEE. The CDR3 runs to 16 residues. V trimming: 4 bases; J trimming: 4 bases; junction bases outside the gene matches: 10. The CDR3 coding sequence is TGTGCCAGCAGCCCCCGGACAGGAATAAGCACCGGGGAGCTGTTTTTT. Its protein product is CASSPRTGISTGELFF.

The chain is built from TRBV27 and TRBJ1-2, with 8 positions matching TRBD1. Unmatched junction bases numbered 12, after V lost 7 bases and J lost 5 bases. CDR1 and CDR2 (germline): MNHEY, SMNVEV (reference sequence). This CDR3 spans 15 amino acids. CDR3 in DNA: TGTGCCAGCAACAAAGGTGGAACAGGGGGGTATGGCTACACCTTC. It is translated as CASNKGGTGGYGYTF.

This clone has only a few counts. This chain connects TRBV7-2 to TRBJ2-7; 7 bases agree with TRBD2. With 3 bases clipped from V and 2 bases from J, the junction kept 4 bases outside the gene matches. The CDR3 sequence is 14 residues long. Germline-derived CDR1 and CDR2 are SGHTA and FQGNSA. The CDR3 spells CASSFSGKPYEQYF. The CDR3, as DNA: TGTGCCAGCAGCTTCAGCGGGAAGCCCTACGAGCAGTACTTC. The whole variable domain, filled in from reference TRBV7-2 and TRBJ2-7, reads GAGVSQSPSNKVTEKGKDVELRCDPISGHTALYWYRQSLGQGLEFLIYFQGNSAPDKSGLPSDRFSAERTGGSVSTLTIQRTQQEDSAVYLCASSFSGKPYEQYFGPGTRLTVT.

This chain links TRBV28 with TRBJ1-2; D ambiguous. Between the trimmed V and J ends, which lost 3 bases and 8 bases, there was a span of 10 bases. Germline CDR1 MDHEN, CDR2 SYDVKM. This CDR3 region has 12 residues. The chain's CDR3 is CASSFPPGGYTF. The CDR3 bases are TGTGCCAGCAGTTTCCCCCCGGGGGGCTACACCTTC.

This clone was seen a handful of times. CDR3 nucleotides: TGTGCCAGCAGCCCAACTATTTCCCCAATCAATGAGCAGTTCTTC. Protein: CASSPTISPINEQFF. The chain couples TRBV7-3 to TRBJ2-1; the D is unclear. The CDR3 has 15 residues. In germline, CDR1 is SGHTA, CDR2 FQGTGA. Trimming shortened V by 5 bases and J by 6 bases, and 17 bases separated the two germline ends.

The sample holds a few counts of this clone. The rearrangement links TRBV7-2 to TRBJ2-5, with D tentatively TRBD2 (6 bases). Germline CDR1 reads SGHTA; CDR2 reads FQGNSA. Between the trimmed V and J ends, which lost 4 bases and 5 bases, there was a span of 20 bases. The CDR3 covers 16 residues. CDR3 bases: TGTGCCAGCAGCTCAAATCGACTAGTTTCGGGTGAGACCCAGTACTTC. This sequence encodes CASSSNRLVSGETQYF.

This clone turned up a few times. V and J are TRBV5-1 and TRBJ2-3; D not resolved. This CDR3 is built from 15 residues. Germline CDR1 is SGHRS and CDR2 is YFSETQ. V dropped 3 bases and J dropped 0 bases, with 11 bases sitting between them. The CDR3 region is CASSSQVASTDTQYF. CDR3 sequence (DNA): TGCGCCAGCAGCTCCCAGGTGGCTAGCACAGATACGCAGTATTTT.

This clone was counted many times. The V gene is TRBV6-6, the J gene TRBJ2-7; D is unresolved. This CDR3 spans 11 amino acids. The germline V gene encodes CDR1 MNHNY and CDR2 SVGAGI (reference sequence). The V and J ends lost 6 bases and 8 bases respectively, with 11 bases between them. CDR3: CASSKAQQQYF. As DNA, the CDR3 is TGTGCCAGCAGCAAAGCGCAACAGCAGTACTTC.

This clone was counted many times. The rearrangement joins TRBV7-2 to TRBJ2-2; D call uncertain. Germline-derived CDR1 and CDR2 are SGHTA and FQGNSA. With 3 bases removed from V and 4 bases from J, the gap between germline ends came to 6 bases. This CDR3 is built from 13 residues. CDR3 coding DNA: TGTGCCAGCAGCTTCACTTCCACCGGGGAGCTGTTTTTT. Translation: CASSFTSTGELFF.